These 9 T cell receptor beta chains share one sample of origin, sequenced in a study of T cell repertoires in cytomegalovirus infection. MiXCR, run by TCRdb on the reads, gives a single entry per CDR3 protein. Here the sample spans 160,000 or so distinct CDR3 sequences, less than 25% being singletons. These receptors are not linked to any known antigen. The sample consisted of CD8+ T cells from cultured PBMCs, taken from culture after CMV antigen stimulation. Receptors were obtained from a human donor in good health (CMV status not recorded). Some clones in this sample may be carry-over from other donors' samples.

The genes are TRBV6-2 or TRBV6-3 and TRBJ1-1, with 8 positions matching TRBD1. The CDR3 consists of 15 residues. V shed 2 bases and J 4 bases; nucleotides not matched to a gene: 6. From germline, CDR1 is MNHEY and CDR2 SVGEGT. For the CDR3, the DNA is TGTGCCAGCAGTTACCTCGGGGACAGGCGCACTGAAGCTTTCTTT. Translating it yields CASSYLGDRRTEAFF.

This chain's CDR3 is CASSYGGSGNQPQHF. CDR3 bases: TGTGCCAGCAGTTATGGGGGTTCGGGCAATCAGCCCCAGCATTTT. This rearrangement joins TRBV12-3 or TRBV12-4 to TRBJ1-5, with D maybe TRBD1 (5 bases). The CDR3 has 15 residues. V was shortened by 4 bases and J by 2 bases, with 12 bases between the two germline ends.

This clonotype was recorded a few times. For the CDR3, the DNA is TGTGCCAGCAGCTCTCTTCCCGCAAGAGGCTACACCTTC. This sequence encodes CASSSLPARGYTF. This chain connects TRBV7-8 to TRBJ1-2; no reliable D call. The V gene lost 4 bases and the J gene lost 8 bases, with 14 bases spanning the gap. Germline V gene data show CDR1 as SGHVS and CDR2 as FQNEAQ. This CDR3 has 13 amino acids.

DNA for the CDR3: TGTGCCAGCAGCTTATCGACAGGGAGGATTCGCAATGAGCAGTTCTTC. Translated: CASSLSTGRIRNEQFF. The J gene is TRBJ2-1, the V gene TRBV7-8; possible D gene TRBD1, 7 bases. CDR1 is SGHVS and CDR2 is FQNEAQ in the germline V gene. This CDR3 has 16 amino acids. The V end lost 2 bases, the J end lost 6 bases, and 17 bases lay between the germline ends.

By share, this clonotype counts as medium-sized. CDR3 DNA: TGTGCCAGCAGCCGAACAGGGGTGGGAGAAAAACTGTTTTTT. Residues: CASSRTGVGEKLFF. V usage is TRBV7-8 and J usage is TRBJ1-4, with 7 bases that match TRBD1. Per germline, CDR1 SGHVS and CDR2 FQNEAQ. The CDR3 has 14 residues. Trimming cost V 5 bases and J 8 bases; bases outside gene matches: 8.

The chain is built from TRBV11-2 and TRBJ2-1; TRBD2 matches 13 bases. V lost 5 bases to trimming and J lost 15 bases; unmatched junction nucleotides: 16. The CDR3 extends over 16 amino acids. Germline CDR1 SGHAT, CDR2 FQNNGV. The CDR3 loop is CASSVQLAGGRFSPFF. CDR3 nucleotides: TGTGCCAGCAGCGTCCAACTAGCGGGGGGGCGATTCAGTCCGTTCTTC.

The table lists this clonotype with a few counts. This chain uses TRBV7-2 with TRBJ2-1; D possibly corresponds to TRBD2 (5 bases). V lost 2 bases to trimming and J lost 0 bases, with 11 bases between them. Germline-derived CDR1 and CDR2 are SGHTA and FQGNSA. The CDR3 runs to 16 residues. The CDR3 here is CASSLLGRSSYNEQFF. The CDR3 DNA follows: TGTGCCAGCAGCTTACTGGGGAGAAGCTCCTACAATGAGCAGTTCTTC.

This clonotype was picked up many times. The V and J genes are TRBV7-9 and TRBJ2-5; no clear D. V lost 3 bases and J 5 bases, leaving 10 bases between the germline ends. This CDR3 has 13 amino acids. Germline V gene data show CDR1 as SEHNR and CDR2 as FQNEAQ (reference sequence). CDR3 sequence reads: CASSFKMGETQYF. The CDR3 bases are TGTGCCAGCAGCTTTAAAATGGGGGAGACCCAGTACTTC.

In this sample, this clonotype turned up a few times. The V and J genes are TRBV7-2 and TRBJ2-7; no clear D gene. Trimming pared 5 bases from V and 5 bases from J, leaving 10 bases between. The CDR3 is 12 amino acids. Germline V CDR1 and CDR2: SGHTA, FQGNSA. CDR3 residues: CASSRIGNEQYF. The CDR3 DNA follows: TGTGCCAGCAGCCGGATTGGGAACGAGCAGTACTTC.